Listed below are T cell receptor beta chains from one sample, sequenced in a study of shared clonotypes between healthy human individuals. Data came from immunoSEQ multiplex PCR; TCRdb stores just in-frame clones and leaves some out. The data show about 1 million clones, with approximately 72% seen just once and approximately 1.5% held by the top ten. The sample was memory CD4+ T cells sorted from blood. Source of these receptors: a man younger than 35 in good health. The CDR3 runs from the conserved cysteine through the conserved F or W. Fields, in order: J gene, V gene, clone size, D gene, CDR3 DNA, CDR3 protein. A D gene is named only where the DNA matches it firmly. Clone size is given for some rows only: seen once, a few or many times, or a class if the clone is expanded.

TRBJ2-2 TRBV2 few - TGTGCCAGCAGAGCGGATAGGAGCACCGGGGAGCTGTTTTTT CASRADRSTGELFF
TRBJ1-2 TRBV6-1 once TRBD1 TGTGCCAGCAGTGAAGGGACCTGGGTGACAGGGGGAGGATATGGCTACACCTTC CASSEGTWVTGGGYGYTF
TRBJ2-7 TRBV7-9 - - TGTGCCAGCGGTAGAGCCCTCGCGGGGGCCTCCTACGAGCAGTACTTC CASGRALAGASYEQYF
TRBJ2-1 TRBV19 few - TGTGCCAGTAGTATGGGGTATCCGAGCTCCTACAATGAGCAGTTCTTC CASSMGYPSSYNEQFF
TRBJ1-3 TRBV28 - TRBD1 TGTGCCAGCGGGGGGACAGGGTCTGGAAACACCATATATTTT CASGGTGSGNTIYF
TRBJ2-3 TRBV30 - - TGTGCCTGGGCTCCAGGGAGCACAGATACGCAGTATTTT CAWAPGSTDTQYF
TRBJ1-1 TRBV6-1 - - TGTGCCAGCAGTGAATGGGGCCCAAAGGGCACTGAAGCTTTCTTT CASSEWGPKGTEAFF
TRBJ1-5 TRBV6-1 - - TGTGCCAGCAGTGCTCGACAGTCCGAAATTAGCAATCAGCCCCAGCATTTT CASSARQSEISNQPQHF
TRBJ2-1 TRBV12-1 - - TGTGCCAAAACAGGTTCTTCAAAAGGGGATGAGCAGTTCTTC CAKTGSSKGDEQFF
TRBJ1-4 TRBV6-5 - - TGTGCCAGCAGTTACTCATCCGCAGCGAGTGAAAAACTGTTTTTT CASSYSSAASEKLFF
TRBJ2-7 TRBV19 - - TGTGCCAGTAGCCCTGCGGCGGGACGCCTTTACGAGCAGTACTTC CASSPAAGRLYEQYF
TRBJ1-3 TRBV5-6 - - TGTGCCAGCAGCCGACGGATAACTGGAAACACCATATATTTT CASSRRITGNTIYF
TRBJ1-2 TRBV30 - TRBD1 TGTGCCTGGAGTTTAAGGACAGGAAACTATGGCTACACCTTC CAWSLRTGNYGYTF
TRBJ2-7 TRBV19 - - TGTGCCAGTAGCACCTCTTCCTACGAGCAGTACTTC CASSTSSYEQYF
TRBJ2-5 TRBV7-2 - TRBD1 TGTGCCAGCAACCGGGACAGGAGAGAGACCCAGTACTTC CASNRDRRETQYF
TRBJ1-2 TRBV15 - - TGTGCCACCAGCCAGGGGAGGGGTTATGGCTACACCTTC CATSQGRGYGYTF
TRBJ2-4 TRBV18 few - TGTGCCAGCTCTCCACCCCTAACCGTAGCCAAAAACATTCAGTACTTC CASSPPLTVAKNIQYF
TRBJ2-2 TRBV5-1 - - TGCGCCAGCAGCAACGGCCCCGGGGAGCTGTTTTTT CASSNGPGELFF
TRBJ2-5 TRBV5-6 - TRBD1 TGTGCCAGCAGCCCCCCAGGGGGAAGCCAAGAGACCCAGTACTTC CASSPPGGSQETQYF
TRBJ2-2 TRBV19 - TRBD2 TGTGCCAGTTTTAGCGGGGGAAACACCGGGGAGCTGTTTTTT CASFSGGNTGELFF
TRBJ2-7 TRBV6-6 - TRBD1 TGTGCCAGCAGTTACTCCCGGACAGGGGAGAATGACGAGCAGTACTTC CASSYSRTGENDEQYF
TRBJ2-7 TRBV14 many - TGTGCCAGCAGCCTCCGGTGGGGCTACGAGCAGTACTTC CASSLRWGYEQYF
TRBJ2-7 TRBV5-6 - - TGTGCCAGCAGCTTGCGGGGAAGGCGATACGAGCAGTACTTC CASSLRGRRYEQYF
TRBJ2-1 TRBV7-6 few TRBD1 TGTGCCAGCAGCCCAGGGGGACCCTCCTACAATGAGCAGTTCTTC CASSPGGPSYNEQFF
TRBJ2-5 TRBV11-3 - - TGTGCCAGCAGCCTTCAAACAGGGAGTCAGGAGACCCAGTACTTC CASSLQTGSQETQYF
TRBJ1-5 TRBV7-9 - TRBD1 TGTGCCAGCAGCCCAGGGGGGAAAGGGAATCAGCCCCAGCATTTT CASSPGGKGNQPQHF
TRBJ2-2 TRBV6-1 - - TGTGCCAGCAGTGAAGGGACCGGGGAGCTGTTTTTT CASSEGTGELFF
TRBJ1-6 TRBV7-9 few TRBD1 TGTGCCAGCAGCCCCCCAGAGAACAGGGGCAATTCACCCCTCCACTTT CASSPPENRGNSPLHF
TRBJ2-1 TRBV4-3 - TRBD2 TGCGCCAGCAGCCTCCTACGCGGGGGATGGAGCGGGAGTGAAAATGAGCAGTTCTTC CASSLLRGGWSGSENEQFF
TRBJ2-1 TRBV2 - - TGTGCCAGCAGGGGCGGGACCCCCCTTGGCAATGAGCAGTTCTTC CASRGGTPLGNEQFF
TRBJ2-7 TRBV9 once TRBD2 TGTGCCAGCAGCCTAGGGACTAGCGGGCGTGAGCAGTACTTC CASSLGTSGREQYF
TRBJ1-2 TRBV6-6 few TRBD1 TGTGCCAGCACCATAGGGGCAGGGGGAGGGGGTGGCTACACCTTC CASTIGAGGGGGYTF
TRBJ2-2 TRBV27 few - TGTGCCAGCAAGTCGGTCCGACAGGAAAAGAACACCGGGGAGCTGTTTTTT CASKSVRQEKNTGELFF
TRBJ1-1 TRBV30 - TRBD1 TGTGCCTGGAGTGTAGGGGGCCTAGGAGGGAACACTGAAGCTTTCTTT CAWSVGGLGGNTEAFF
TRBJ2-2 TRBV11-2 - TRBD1 TGTGCCAGCAGCTTAGACGGGACAGGGTATCCCGGGGAGCTGTTTTTT CASSLDGTGYPGELFF
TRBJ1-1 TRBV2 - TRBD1 TGTGCCAGCACCAGGACAGGTACGAACACTGAAGCTTTCTTT CASTRTGTNTEAFF
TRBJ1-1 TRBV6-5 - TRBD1 TGTGCCAGCAGTGCGGGACAGGGTTGGCCTGAAGCTTTCTTT CASSAGQGWPEAFF
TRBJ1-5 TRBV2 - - TGTGCCAGCAGGAACCGGTGGGCCCAGCATTTT CASRNRWAQHF
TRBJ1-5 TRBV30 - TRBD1 TGTGCCCTGGAGGTAGGCCCCGGCAGGGGGAGCAATCAGCCCCAGCATTTT CALEVGPGRGSNQPQHF
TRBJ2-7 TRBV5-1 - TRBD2 TGCGCCAGCAGCTTTGGACTAGCAGGTATCTACGAGCAGTACTTC CASSFGLAGIYEQYF
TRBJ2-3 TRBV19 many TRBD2 TGTGCCAGTAAGAAGCGGGAGGCGATCACAGATACGCAGTATTTT CASKKREAITDTQYF
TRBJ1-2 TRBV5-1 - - TGCGCCAGCAGCTTGGATTTTGGAGGGAGTGGCTACACCTTC CASSLDFGGSGYTF
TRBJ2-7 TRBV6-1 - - TGTGCCAGCAGTACAGGATTTACCTACGAGCAGTACTTC CASSTGFTYEQYF
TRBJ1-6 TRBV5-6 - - TGTGCCAGCAGCTTGGGAGAAGCCTCCAGAACCCTCCACTTT CASSLGEASRTLHF
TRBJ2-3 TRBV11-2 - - TGTGCCAGCAGCTTAAACTCCCTGAGCACAGATACGCAGTATTTT CASSLNSLSTDTQYF
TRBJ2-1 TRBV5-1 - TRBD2 TGCGCCAGCAACCCTGGGACTAGCGGGAGTGGGACCTACAATGAGCAGTTCTTC CASNPGTSGSGTYNEQFF
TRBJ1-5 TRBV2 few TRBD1 TGTGCCAGCAGGTCGACAGGGAGCAATCAGCCCCAGCATTTT CASRSTGSNQPQHF
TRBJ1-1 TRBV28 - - TGTGCCAGTGGGATAGTGGGGCGTCAAGCTTTCTTT CASGIVGRQAFF
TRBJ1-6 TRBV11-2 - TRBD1 TGTGCCAGCAGCTTAGGGGGACAGGGAGGACCCTATAATTCACCCCTCCACTTT CASSLGGQGGPYNSPLHF
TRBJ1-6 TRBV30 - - TGTGCCGCCGATTCAGGGGCCCCTAATTCACCCCTCCACTTT CAADSGAPNSPLHF
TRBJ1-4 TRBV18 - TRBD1 TGTGCCAGCTCGCCGGGGGGACAGCCCAGAGAAAAACTGTTTTTT CASSPGGQPREKLFF
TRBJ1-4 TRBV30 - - TGTGCCTGGAGTGTACGGTTGAGTGAAAAACTGTTTTTT CAWSVRLSEKLFF
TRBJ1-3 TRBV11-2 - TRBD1 TGTGCCAGCAGCACCCAGGGGGCTGGAAACACCATATATTTT CASSTQGAGNTIYF
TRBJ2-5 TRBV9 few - TGTGCCAGCAGCGTAGCGGGCGGGGCGTACCAAGAGACCCAGTACTTC CASSVAGGAYQETQYF
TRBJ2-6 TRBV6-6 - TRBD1 TGTGCCAGCAGCGCTACAGGGGTAGGGGCCAACGTCCTGACTTTC CASSATGVGANVLTF